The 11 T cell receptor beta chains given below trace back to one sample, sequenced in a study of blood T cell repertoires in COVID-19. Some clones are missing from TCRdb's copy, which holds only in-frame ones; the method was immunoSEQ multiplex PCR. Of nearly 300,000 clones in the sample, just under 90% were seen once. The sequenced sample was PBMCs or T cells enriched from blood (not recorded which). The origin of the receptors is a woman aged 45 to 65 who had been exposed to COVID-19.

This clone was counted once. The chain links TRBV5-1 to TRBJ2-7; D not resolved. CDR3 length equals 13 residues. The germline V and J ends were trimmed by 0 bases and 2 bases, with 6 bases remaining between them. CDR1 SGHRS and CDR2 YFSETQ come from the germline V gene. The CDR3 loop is CASSLAAAYEQYF. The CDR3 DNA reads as TGCGCCAGCAGCTTGGCTGCAGCCTACGAGCAGTACTTC.

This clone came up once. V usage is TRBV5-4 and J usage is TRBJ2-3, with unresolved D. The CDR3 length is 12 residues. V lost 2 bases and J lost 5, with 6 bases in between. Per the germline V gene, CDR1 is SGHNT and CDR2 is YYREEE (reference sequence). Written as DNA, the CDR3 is TGTGCCAGCAGCTTCTCGGGAGATACGCAGTATTTT. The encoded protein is CASSFSGDTQYF.

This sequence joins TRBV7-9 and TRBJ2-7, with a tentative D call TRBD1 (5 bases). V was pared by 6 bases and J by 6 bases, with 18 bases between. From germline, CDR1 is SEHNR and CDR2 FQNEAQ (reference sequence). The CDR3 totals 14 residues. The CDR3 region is CASSRGLEVVEQYF. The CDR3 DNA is TGTGCCAGCAGTAGGGGCCTAGAGGTCGTCGAGCAGTACTTC.

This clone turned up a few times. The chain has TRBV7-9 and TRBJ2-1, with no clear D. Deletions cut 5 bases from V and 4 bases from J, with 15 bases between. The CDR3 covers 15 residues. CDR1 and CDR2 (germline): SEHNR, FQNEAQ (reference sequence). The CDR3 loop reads CASSAARVGYNEQFF. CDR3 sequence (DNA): TGTGCCAGCAGCGCAGCCCGGGTTGGGTACAATGAGCAGTTCTTC.

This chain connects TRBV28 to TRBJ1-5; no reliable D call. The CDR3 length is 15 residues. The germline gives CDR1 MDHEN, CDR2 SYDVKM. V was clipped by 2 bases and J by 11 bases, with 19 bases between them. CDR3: CASSLPDTPRLSQHF. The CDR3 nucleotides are TGTGCCAGCAGTTTACCAGACACCCCTCGTTTGTCCCAGCATTTT.

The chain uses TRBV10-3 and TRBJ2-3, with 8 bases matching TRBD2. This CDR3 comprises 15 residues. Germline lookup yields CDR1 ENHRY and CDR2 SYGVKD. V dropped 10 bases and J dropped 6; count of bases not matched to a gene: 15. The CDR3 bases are TGTGCCACCTCACCCGGGACTAGTGAGGCGGATACGCAGTATTTT. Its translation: CATSPGTSEADTQYF.

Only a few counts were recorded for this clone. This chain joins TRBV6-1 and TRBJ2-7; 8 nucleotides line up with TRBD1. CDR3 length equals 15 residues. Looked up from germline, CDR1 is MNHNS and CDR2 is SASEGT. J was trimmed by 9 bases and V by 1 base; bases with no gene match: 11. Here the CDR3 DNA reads TGTGCCAGCAGTGAAGTCGTGACAGGGGTGTTCGGGCAGTACTTC. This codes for CASSEVVTGVFGQYF.

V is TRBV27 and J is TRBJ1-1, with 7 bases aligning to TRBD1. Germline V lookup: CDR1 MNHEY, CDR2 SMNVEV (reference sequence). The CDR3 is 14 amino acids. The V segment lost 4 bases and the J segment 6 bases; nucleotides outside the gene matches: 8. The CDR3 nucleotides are TGTGCCAGCAGTTCGAGGACAGGTGCCGCTGAAGCTTTCTTT. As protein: CASSSRTGAAEAFF.

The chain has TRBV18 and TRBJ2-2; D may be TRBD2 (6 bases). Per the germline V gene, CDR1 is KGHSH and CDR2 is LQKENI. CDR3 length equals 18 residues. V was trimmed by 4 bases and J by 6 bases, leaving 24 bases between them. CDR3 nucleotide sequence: TGTGCCAGCTCACACCGGGAGCCTCTAAACAGACAATCCGGGGAGCTGTTTTTT. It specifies CASSHREPLNRQSGELFF. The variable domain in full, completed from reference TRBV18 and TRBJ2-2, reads NAGVMQNPRHLVRRRGQEARLRCSPMKGHSHVYWYRQLPEEGLKFMVYLQKENIIDESGMPKERFSAEFPKEGPSILRIQQVVRGDSAAYFCASSHREPLNRQSGELFFGEGSRLTVL.

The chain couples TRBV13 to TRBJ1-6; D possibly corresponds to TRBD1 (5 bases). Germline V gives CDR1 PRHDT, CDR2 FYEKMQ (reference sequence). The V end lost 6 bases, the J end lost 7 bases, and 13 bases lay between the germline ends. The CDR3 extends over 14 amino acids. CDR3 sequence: CASRMQGTNSPLHF. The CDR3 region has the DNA TGTGCCAGCAGAATGCAGGGTACCAATTCACCCCTCCACTTT.

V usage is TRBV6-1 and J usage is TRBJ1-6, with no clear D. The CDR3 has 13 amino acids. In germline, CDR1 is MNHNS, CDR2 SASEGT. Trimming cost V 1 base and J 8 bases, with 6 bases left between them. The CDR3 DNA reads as TGTGCCAGCAGTGAAGGAACTTATTCACCCCTCCACTTT. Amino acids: CASSEGTYSPLHF.